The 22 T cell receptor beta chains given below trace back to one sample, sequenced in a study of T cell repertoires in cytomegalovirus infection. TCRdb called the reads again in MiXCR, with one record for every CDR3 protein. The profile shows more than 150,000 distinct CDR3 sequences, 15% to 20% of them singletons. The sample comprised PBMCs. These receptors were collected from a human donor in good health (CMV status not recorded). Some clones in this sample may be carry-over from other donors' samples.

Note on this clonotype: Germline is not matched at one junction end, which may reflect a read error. As DNA, the CDR3 is TGTGCCATCAGCTTAGGCACGGGACAGGGCGGGAGTTGGGGCACCGGGGAGCTGTTTTTT. Amino acids: CAISLGTGQGGSWGTGELFF. The genes are TRBV11-2 and TRBJ2-2; 9 bases align to TRBD1. The CDR3 is 20 residues long. The germline V gene encodes CDR1 SGHAT and CDR2 FQNNGV.

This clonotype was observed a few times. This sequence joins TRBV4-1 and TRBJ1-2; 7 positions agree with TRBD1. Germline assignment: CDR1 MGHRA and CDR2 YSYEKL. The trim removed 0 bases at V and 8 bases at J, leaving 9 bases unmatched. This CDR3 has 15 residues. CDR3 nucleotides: TGCGCCAGCAGCCAAGATCGCGTACAGGGGTACGGCTACACCTTC. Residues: CASSQDRVQGYGYTF.

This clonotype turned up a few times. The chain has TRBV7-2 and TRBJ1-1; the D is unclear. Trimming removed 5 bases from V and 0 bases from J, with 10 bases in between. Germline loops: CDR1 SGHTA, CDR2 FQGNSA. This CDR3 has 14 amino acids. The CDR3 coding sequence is TGTGCCAGCAGCCCCCGGGTTTTGAACACTGAAGCTTTCTTT. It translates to CASSPRVLNTEAFF.

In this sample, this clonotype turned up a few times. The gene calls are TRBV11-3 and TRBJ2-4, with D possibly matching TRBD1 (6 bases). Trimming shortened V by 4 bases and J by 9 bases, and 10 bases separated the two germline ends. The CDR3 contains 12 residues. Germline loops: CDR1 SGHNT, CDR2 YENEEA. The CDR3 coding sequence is TGTGCCAGCAGCTCAGGGGAGAGCATTCAGTACTTC. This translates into CASSSGESIQYF.

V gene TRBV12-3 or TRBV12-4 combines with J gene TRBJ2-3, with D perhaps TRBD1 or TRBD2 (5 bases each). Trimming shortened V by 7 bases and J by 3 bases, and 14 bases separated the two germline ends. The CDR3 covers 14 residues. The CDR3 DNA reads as TGTGCCAGCACCCGGCACTGGGGGACAGATACGCAGTATTTT. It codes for CASTRHWGTDTQYF.

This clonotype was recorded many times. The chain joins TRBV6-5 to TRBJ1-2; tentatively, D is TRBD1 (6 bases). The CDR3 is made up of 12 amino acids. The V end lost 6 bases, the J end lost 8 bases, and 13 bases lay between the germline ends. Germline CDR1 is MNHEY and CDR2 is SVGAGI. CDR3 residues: CASSNVGQGYTF. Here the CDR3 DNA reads TGTGCCAGCAGCAACGTTGGACAGGGCTACACCTTC.

The CDR3 reads CSVAGTSGGSSYEQYF. CDR3 in DNA: TGCAGCGTTGCCGGGACTAGCGGGGGAAGCTCCTACGAGCAGTACTTC. This rearrangement joins TRBV29-1 to TRBJ2-7, with 14 bases aligning to TRBD2. The CDR3 is made up of 16 amino acids. Germline assignment: CDR1 SQVTM and CDR2 ANQGSEA. Unmatched junction bases numbered 5, after V lost 4 bases and J lost 0 bases.

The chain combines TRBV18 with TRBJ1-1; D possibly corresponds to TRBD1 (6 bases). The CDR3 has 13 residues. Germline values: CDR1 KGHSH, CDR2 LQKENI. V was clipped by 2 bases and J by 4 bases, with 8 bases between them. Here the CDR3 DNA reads TGTGCCAGCTCACCAGGCAGGGGCACTGAAGCTTTCTTT. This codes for CASSPGRGTEAFF.

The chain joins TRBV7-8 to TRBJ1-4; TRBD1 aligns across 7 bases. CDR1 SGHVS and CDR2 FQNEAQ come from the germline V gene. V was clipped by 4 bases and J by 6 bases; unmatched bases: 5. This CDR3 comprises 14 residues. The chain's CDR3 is CASSYRGGDEKLFF. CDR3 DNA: TGTGCCAGCAGCTACAGGGGAGGGGATGAAAAACTGTTTTTT.

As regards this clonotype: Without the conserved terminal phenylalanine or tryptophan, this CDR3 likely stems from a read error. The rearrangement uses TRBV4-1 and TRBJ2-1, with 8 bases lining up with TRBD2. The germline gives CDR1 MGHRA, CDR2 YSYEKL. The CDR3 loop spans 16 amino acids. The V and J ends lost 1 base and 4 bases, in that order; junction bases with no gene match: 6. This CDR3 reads CASSQGTGGIYNEQFY. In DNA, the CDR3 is TGCGCCAGCAGCCAAGGGACGGGAGGGATATACAATGAGCAGTTCTAC.

CDR3: CASSQAGSGLVDTIYF. The CDR3 nucleotides read TGCGCCAGCAGCCAAGCAGGATCAGGGTTGGTAGACACCATATATTTT. J is TRBJ1-3 and V is TRBV4-1; D might be TRBD1 (5 bases). CDR3 length equals 16 residues. With 1 base removed from V and 8 bases from J, the gap between germline ends came to 18 bases. In germline, CDR1 is MGHRA, CDR2 YSYEKL.

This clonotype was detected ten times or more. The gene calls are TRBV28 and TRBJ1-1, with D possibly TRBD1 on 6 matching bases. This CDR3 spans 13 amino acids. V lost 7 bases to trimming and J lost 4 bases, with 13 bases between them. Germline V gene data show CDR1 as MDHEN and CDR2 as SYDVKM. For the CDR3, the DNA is TGTGCCAGCATCAATGGCAGGGGCACTGAAGCTTTCTTT. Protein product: CASINGRGTEAFF.

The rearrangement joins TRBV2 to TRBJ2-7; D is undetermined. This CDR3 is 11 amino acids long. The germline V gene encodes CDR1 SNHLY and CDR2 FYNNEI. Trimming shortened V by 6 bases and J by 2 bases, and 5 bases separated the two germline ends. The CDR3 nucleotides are TGTGCCAGCAGGCAAACCTACGAGCAGTACTTC. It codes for CASRQTYEQYF.

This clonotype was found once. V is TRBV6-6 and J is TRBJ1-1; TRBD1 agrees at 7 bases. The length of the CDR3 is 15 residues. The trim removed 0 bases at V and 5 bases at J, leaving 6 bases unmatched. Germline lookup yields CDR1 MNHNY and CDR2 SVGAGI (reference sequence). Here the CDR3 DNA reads TGTGCCAGCAGTTACTCGAGACAGGGTGGGACTGAAGCTTTCTTT. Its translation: CASSYSRQGGTEAFF.

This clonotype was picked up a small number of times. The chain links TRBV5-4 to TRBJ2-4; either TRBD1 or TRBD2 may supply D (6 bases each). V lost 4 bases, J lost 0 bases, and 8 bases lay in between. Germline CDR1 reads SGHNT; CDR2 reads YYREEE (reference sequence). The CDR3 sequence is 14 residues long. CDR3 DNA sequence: TGTGCCAGCAGCGGAGGGGGAGCCAAAAACATTCAGTACTTC. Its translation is CASSGGGAKNIQYF. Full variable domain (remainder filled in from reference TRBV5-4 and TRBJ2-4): ETGVTQSPTHLIKTRGQQVTLRCSSQSGHNTVSWYQQALGQGPQFIFQYYREEENGRGNFPPRFSGLQFPNYSSELNVNALELDDSALYLCASSGGGAKNIQYFGAGTRLSVL.

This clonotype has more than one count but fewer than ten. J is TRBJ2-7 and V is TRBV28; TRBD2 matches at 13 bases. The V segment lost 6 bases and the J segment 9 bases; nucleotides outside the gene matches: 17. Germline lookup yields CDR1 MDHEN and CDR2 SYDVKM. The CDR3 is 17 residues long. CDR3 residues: CASSPGLAGVRPLGQYF. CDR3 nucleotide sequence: TGTGCCAGCAGCCCTGGACTAGCGGGAGTCCGTCCATTAGGGCAGTACTTC.

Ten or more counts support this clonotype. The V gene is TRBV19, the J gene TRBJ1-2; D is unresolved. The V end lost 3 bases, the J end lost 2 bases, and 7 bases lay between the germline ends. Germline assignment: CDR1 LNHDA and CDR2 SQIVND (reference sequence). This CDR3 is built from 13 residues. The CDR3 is CASSIRQNYGYTF. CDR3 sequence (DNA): TGTGCCAGTAGTATCCGGCAGAACTATGGCTACACCTTC. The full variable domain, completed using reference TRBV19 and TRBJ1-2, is DGGITQSPKYLFRKEGQNVTLSCEQNLNHDAMYWYRQDPGQGLRLIYYSQIVNDFQKGDIAEGYSVSREKKESFPLTVTSAQKNPTAFYLCASSIRQNYGYTFGSGTRLTVV.

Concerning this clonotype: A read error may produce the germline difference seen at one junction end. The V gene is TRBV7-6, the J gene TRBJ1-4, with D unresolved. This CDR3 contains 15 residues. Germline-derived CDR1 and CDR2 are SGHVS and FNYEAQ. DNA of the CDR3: TGTGCCAGCAGTTCGGACGGAACAACTAATGAAAAACTGTCTTTT. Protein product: CASSSDGTTNEKLSF.

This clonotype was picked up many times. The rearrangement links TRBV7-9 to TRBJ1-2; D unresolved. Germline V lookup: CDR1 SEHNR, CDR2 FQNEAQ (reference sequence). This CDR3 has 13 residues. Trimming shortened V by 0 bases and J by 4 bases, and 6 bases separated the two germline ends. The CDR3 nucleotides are TGTGCCAGCAGCTTAGCAGGACTCTATGGCTACACCTTC. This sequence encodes CASSLAGLYGYTF.

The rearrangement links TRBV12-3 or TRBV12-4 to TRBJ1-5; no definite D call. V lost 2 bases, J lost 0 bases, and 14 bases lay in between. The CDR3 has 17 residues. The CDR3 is CASSLRHGELSNQPQHF. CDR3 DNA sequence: TGTGCCAGCAGTTTAAGACACGGCGAACTTAGCAATCAGCCCCAGCATTTT.

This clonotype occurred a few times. The CDR3 coding sequence is TGTGCTAGCCGATCAACAGGGGGTAATCAGCCCCAGCATTTT. Its translation is CASRSTGGNQPQHF. V and J are TRBV12-5 and TRBJ1-5; 8 bases map to TRBD1. CDR1 and CDR2 from the germline V gene are LGHNT and FRNRAP. The CDR3 contains 14 residues. V shed 9 bases and J 4 bases; nucleotides not matched to a gene: 8. The variable domain in full, with the rest retrieved from reference TRBV12-5 and TRBJ1-5, is DARVTQTPRHKVTEMGQEVTMRCQPILGHNTVFWYRQTMMQGLELLAYFRNRAPLDDSGMPKDRFSAEMPDATLATLKIQPSEPRDSAVYFCASRSTGGNQPQHFGDGTRLSIL.

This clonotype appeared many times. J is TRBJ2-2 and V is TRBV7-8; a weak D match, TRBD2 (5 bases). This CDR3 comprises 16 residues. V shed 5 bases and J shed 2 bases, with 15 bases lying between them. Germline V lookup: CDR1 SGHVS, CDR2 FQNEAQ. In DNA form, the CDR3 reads TGTGCCAGCAGCCTTAAAAGACTACTTAACACCGGGGAGCTGTTTTTT. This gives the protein CASSLKRLLNTGELFF.